This T cell receptor (beta chain) came from a study of blood T cell repertoires in COVID-19. Produced via immunoSEQ multiplex PCR; TCRdb's table is partial and in-frame only. The sample shows approximately 490,000 clones, about 88% of them seen only once. CDR3 length equals 15 residues. Germline V gene data show CDR1 as MNHNS and CDR2 as SASEGT. The junction had 10 bases not matched to a gene; V was cut back by 3 bases and J by 6 bases. The chain links TRBV6-1 to TRBJ1-1, with TRBD1 matching 7 bases. The sequencing input was PBMCs or T cells enriched from blood (not recorded which). The TCR comes from an older woman who had recovered from COVID-19. CDR3 DNA sequence: TGTGCCAGCAGTGACCCCTCCCGACAGGGCCCTGAAGCTTTCTTT. It codes for CASSDPSRQGPEAFF.